This TCR beta chain stems from a study of graft-versus-host responses after intestinal transplantation. Across the study: Tacrolimus plus steroids were given to all recipients for two to three years, preceded by anti-thymocyte globulin induction.

The study's findings and limits: GvH clones were found in recipient marrow; some appeared first in ileum or blood.

V lost 3 bases to trimming and J lost 2 bases; unmatched junction nucleotides: 6. The CDR3 contains 15 residues. CDR1 and CDR2 from the germline V gene are SNHLY and FYNNEI. Assay: immunoSEQ multiplex PCR; the TCRdb copy retains only in-frame clones and omits some. The table records roughly 69,000 clones, roughly 92% of them present only once. As regards this clone: Its specificity is unknown.

This material consisted of bone marrow, taken almost 750 days after intestinal transplantation. The J gene is TRBJ2-7, the V gene TRBV2, with 8 bases fitting TRBD2. The receptor's source is a human patient who received an intestinal transplant, so some T cells may come from the graft donor. The CDR3, as DNA: TGTGCCAGCAGTGACTCGGAGCGGGGGACCTACGAGCAGTACTTC. It translates to CASSDSERGTYEQYF.